Sequencing of this TCR beta chain was carried out in a study of cytomegalovirus exposure and HLA in healthy donors. The CDR3 loop spans 13 amino acids. Germline V gene sequence: CDR1 SGHTA, CDR2 FQGTGA. Study observations and caveats: Researchers reported in a later analysis that a missense DCLRE1C variant was tied to TCR beta V- and J-gene trimming. Being productive about 87% or about 30% of the time was typical of most TCR beta V segments in an earlier analysis.

PCR employed 60 Vbeta and 13 Jbeta primers. The data were produced by immunoSEQ multiplex PCR, yet TCRdb's version contains in-frame clones alone and is incomplete. The table includes approximately 150,000 clones, 83% detected once. Comments on this clone: What it recognizes is unknown. A junction end diverges from the germline sequence, so it may reflect a read error.

This chain links TRBV7-3 with TRBJ2-1; D ambiguous. This receptor was identified in a man in his fifties or sixties in good health and CMV-seropositive. Sequencing was done on a sample of PBMCs. The CDR3 reads CASSSDSFNEQFF. The CDR3 region has the DNA TGTGCCAGCAGCTCCGACTCCTTCAATGAGCAGTTCTTC.